Each of the 29 T cell receptor beta chains below was sequenced from the same sample in a study of molecular identifiers for immune sequencing clone quantification. Via MiXCR, TCRdb re-called the PCR reads, giving one row per CDR3 protein. The sample has some 320,000 distinct CDR3 sequences; 24% are singletons. What was sequenced was naive CD8+ T cells from blood, with Jurkat cell RNA spiked in. The subset: FACS-sorted CD8+CD4-CCR7+CD45RA+ naive T cells. These receptor sequences come from a human donor in good health. Some libraries in this study had Jurkat cell RNA spiked in.

The rearrangement uses TRBV4-1 and TRBJ1-1, with 9 bases identical to TRBD1. CDR3 length: 17 amino acids. The V gene end was trimmed by 1 base and the J gene end by 8 bases; junction bases not matched to a gene: 14. Germline-derived CDR1 and CDR2 are MGHRA and YSYEKL. CDR3 sequence reads: CASSQAGTGRRGNEAFF. The CDR3, as DNA: TGCGCCAGCAGCCAAGCCGGGACAGGGCGTAGAGGCAACGAAGCTTTCTTT.

The V gene is TRBV13, the J gene TRBJ2-5; D gene ambiguous. The CDR3 loop spans 14 amino acids. Germline lookup yields CDR1 PRHDT and CDR2 FYEKMQ (reference sequence). The V and J ends lost 5 bases and 2 bases respectively, with 12 bases between them. The CDR3 DNA follows: TGTGCCAGCAGCGGGCGGATCGGGCAAGAGACCCAGTACTTC. It codes for CASSGRIGQETQYF.

This clonotype has a handful of counts. CDR3 coding DNA: TGTGCCAGCGGCAGCGGGAGACAGGGAGTTTTCTATGGCTACACCTTC. Translating gives CASGSGRQGVFYGYTF. This chain uses TRBV2 with TRBJ1-2; 7 positions match TRBD1. Germline CDR1 is SNHLY and CDR2 is FYNNEI. The CDR3 runs 16 residues. J lost 4 bases, V lost 8 bases, and 16 bases had no gene match. Full variable domain (remainder filled in from reference TRBV2 and TRBJ1-2): EPEVTQTPSHQVTQMGQEVILRCVPISNHLYFYWYRQILGQKVEFLVSFYNNEISEKSEIFDDQFSVERPDGSNFTLKIRSTKLEDSAMYFCASGSGRQGVFYGYTFGSGTRLTVV.

This clonotype was recorded many times. The chain is built from TRBV27 and TRBJ1-1, with TRBD1 matching over 7 bases. Germline values: CDR1 MNHEY, CDR2 SMNVEV (reference sequence). The CDR3 length is 14 residues. With V trimmed by 6 bases and J by 4 bases, 8 bases remained unmatched. This CDR3 is CASSLKAGGTEAFF. The CDR3 DNA is TGTGCCAGCAGCTTAAAGGCAGGGGGCACTGAAGCTTTCTTT.

About this clonotype: This likely comes from a read error, as the CDR3 has no conserved phenylalanine or tryptophan at its end. The chain is built from TRBV13 and TRBJ1-1; tentatively, D is TRBD1 (6 bases). The V gene's germline CDR1 is PRHDT and CDR2 FYEKMQ (reference sequence). The V gene lost 6 bases and the J gene lost 0 bases, with 14 bases spanning the gap. The CDR3 totals 15 residues. CDR3 nucleotide sequence: TGTGCCAGCAGGTCGAGAGGGGGAGTGAACACTGAAGCTTTCTTA. Translation gives CASRSRGGVNTEAFL.

The sample holds many counts of this clonotype. V gene TRBV28 combines with J gene TRBJ1-5; 10 bases line up with TRBD1. Germline V gene data show CDR1 as MDHEN and CDR2 as SYDVKM. The CDR3 length is 15 residues. V shed 4 bases, J shed 1 base, and the junction held 1 base outside the gene matches. As DNA, the CDR3 is TGTGCCAGCAGTTGGGGACAGGGGAGCAATCAGCCCCAGCATTTT. Its protein product is CASSWGQGSNQPQHF.

Only one count was recorded for this clonotype. Given a much more abundant clone one base away, this may be a read error. The chain joins TRBV11-2 to TRBJ2-5; possibly TRBD1 or TRBD2 for D (5 bases each). CDR1 is SGHAT, CDR2 FQNNGV, per germline. The CDR3 has 16 amino acids. The chain's CDR3 is CAGRTTGTDDYETQYF. The CDR3 DNA follows: TGTGCCGGCAGAACCACCGGGACCGACGATTACGAGACCCAGTACTTC.

The rearrangement uses TRBV7-9 and TRBJ2-4; 14 positions match TRBD2. The germline V gene has CDR1 SEHNR and CDR2 FQNEAQ (reference sequence). This CDR3 contains 17 residues. The ends lost 5 bases at V and 9 bases at J; junction bases unmatched: 12. CDR3 nucleotide sequence: TGTGCCAGCAGCCTCGGACTAGCGGGGGGACTTGGCAGCATTCAGTACTTC. It is translated as CASSLGLAGGLGSIQYF.

With regard to this clonotype: Given a much more abundant clone one base away, this may be a read error. The V call is TRBV28, the J call TRBJ1-1, with D tentatively TRBD1 (5 bases). Looked up from germline, CDR1 is MDHEN and CDR2 is SYDVKM. The CDR3 extends over 15 amino acids. The V end was cut by 3 bases, the J end by 6 bases, with 17 bases between. CDR3 region: CASSFDEEGIAEAFF. The CDR3 nucleotides are TGTGCCAGCAGTTTTGATGAGGAGGGGATCGCTGAAGCTTTCTTT.

This clonotype appeared a few times. The V and J genes are TRBV14 and TRBJ1-4; 7 bases are a match to TRBD1. CDR3 length: 15 amino acids. Germline V gives CDR1 SGHDN, CDR2 FVKESK. J was trimmed by 3 bases and V by 1 base; bases with no gene match: 2. The CDR3 nucleotides are TGTGCCAGCAGCCAAGCAGGGGGAGCTAATGAAAAACTGTTTTTT. It specifies CASSQAGGANEKLFF.

Many counts were recorded for this clonotype. V and J are TRBV25-1 and TRBJ1-5, with a weak D call TRBD1 (6 bases). V was clipped by 2 bases and J by 4 bases, with 12 bases between them. This CDR3 has 15 amino acids. The V gene's germline CDR1 is MGHDK and CDR2 SYGVNS. The CDR3 DNA follows: TGTGCCAGCAGTGAACCGGACAGACCAAATCAGCCCCAGCATTTT. Translation gives CASSEPDRPNQPQHF.

As for this clonotype: A clone one base away is much larger, so this may be a read error. The rearrangement joins TRBV29-1 to TRBJ2-2; D gene unclear. CDR1 and CDR2 (germline): SQVTM, ANQGSEA. CDR3 length equals 14 residues. With 5 bases removed from V and 0 bases from J, the gap between germline ends came to 10 bases. The CDR3 sequence is CSVTFAANTGELFF. The DNA of the CDR3 is TGCAGCGTTACCTTTGCCGCGAACACCGGGGAGCTGTTTTTT.

The chain couples TRBV11-3 to TRBJ2-7; TRBD1 aligns across 7 bases. V was pared by 8 bases and J by 6 bases, with 7 bases of the junction left unmatched. The germline V gene has CDR1 SGHNT and CDR2 YENEEA. The CDR3 sequence is 12 residues long. This chain's CDR3 is CASLTGLAEQYF. DNA of the CDR3: TGTGCCAGCTTGACAGGGTTGGCCGAGCAGTACTTC. Together with reference TRBV11-3 and TRBJ2-7, the CDR3 gives the full variable domain: EAGVVQSPRYKIIEKKQPVAFWCNPISGHNTLYWYLQNLGQGPELLIRYENEEAVDDSQLPKDRFSAERLKGVDSTLKIQPAELGDSAVYLCASLTGLAEQYFGPGTRLTVT.

The genes are TRBV7-9 and TRBJ1-3, with D hard to call. Germline CDR1 is SEHNR and CDR2 is FQNEAQ (reference sequence). This CDR3 comprises 11 residues. Trimming left V 8 bases short and J 4 bases short, with 6 bases between. For the CDR3, the DNA is TGTGCCAGCGGGCCGGGAAACACCATATATTTT. Translating gives CASGPGNTIYF.

This clonotype came up many times. The gene calls are TRBV7-9 and TRBJ2-3; D unresolved. The CDR3 has 15 residues. Trimming pared 0 bases from V and 2 bases from J, leaving 9 bases between. CDR1 is SEHNR, CDR2 FQNEAQ, per germline (reference sequence). The CDR3 here is CASSLAGYSTDTQYF. CDR3 bases: TGTGCCAGCAGCTTAGCGGGTTATTCCACAGATACGCAGTATTTT.

The chain carries TRBV7-9 and TRBJ2-5; 10 bases are shared with TRBD1. This CDR3 region has 16 residues. With V trimmed by 4 bases and J by 2 bases, 7 bases remained unmatched. The germline V gene has CDR1 SEHNR and CDR2 FQNEAQ (reference sequence). CDR3: CASSSAEDRGQETQYF. The DNA for the CDR3 is TGTGCCAGCAGCTCCGCAGAGGACAGGGGGCAAGAGACCCAGTACTTC.

This clonotype has at least ten counts. The chain couples TRBV20-1 to TRBJ2-7; D gene ambiguous. The CDR3 totals 11 residues. Between the trimmed V and J ends, which lost 3 bases and 1 base, there was a span of 4 bases. Germline V CDR1 and CDR2: DFQATT, SNEGSKA (reference sequence). CDR3 nucleotide sequence: TGCAGTGCTAGTAGGTCCTACGAGCAGTACTTC. Its translation is CSASRSYEQYF.

This clonotype turned up a few times. The CDR3 DNA follows: TGTGCCAGCAGTTTATCCCCGGGACTAACCAACTCCTACAATGAGCAGTTCTTC. Translated: CASSLSPGLTNSYNEQFF. V and J are TRBV28 and TRBJ2-1, with 7 bases lining up with TRBD2. V gave up 1 base and J gave up 0 bases; unmatched junction bases: 9. The germline V gene has CDR1 MDHEN and CDR2 SYDVKM. This CDR3 spans 18 amino acids.

Regarding this clonotype: Since a much larger clone is just one base distant, this may be a read error. The chain couples TRBV12-3 or TRBV12-4 to TRBJ2-5; D unresolved. This CDR3 has 14 amino acids. V lost 6 bases to trimming and J lost 2 bases, with 13 bases between them. The chain's CDR3 is CASSPGRWQETQYF. CDR3 DNA sequence: TGTGCCAGCAGCCCCGGTAGGTGGCAAGAGACCCAGTACTTC.

This clonotype has only a few counts. CDR3: CASSDTSGSDTQYF. CDR3 coding DNA: TGTGCCAGCAGCGATACTAGCGGGAGTGATACGCAGTATTTT. This rearrangement joins TRBV7-9 to TRBJ2-3; 11 bases map to TRBD2. The junction had 4 bases not matched to a gene; V was cut back by 5 bases and J by 6 bases. Germline V gene data show CDR1 as SEHNR and CDR2 as FQNEAQ (reference sequence). The CDR3 is 14 amino acids.

The chain is built from TRBV12-3 or TRBV12-4 and TRBJ2-4, with D possibly matching TRBD1 (5 bases). V shed 5 bases and J shed 6 bases, with 8 bases lying between them. The CDR3 spans 12 residues. CDR3 sequence (DNA): TGTGCCAGCAGTCCAGACAGAAACATTCAGTACTTC. Amino acids: CASSPDRNIQYF.

This clonotype has ten or more counts. J is TRBJ2-5 and V is TRBV7-9; 8 bases line up with TRBD1. The CDR3 has 15 amino acids. Germline loops: CDR1 SEHNR, CDR2 FQNEAQ (reference sequence). V lost 1 base, J lost 5 bases, and 6 bases stayed unmatched. Written as DNA, the CDR3 is TGTGCCAGCAGCTTAGGCCCAGGGGGCGGCGAGACCCAGTACTTC. Translating it yields CASSLGPGGGETQYF.

The chain joins TRBV6-2 or TRBV6-3 to TRBJ1-5, with a possible D match to TRBD1 (5 bases). CDR3 length: 15 residues. V lost 7 bases and J 5 bases, leaving 18 bases between the germline ends. Per germline, CDR1 MNHEY and CDR2 SVGEGT. The CDR3 bases are TGTGCCAGCACGTTGTCGTGGGGGGTGGATCAGCCCCAGCATTTT. Its protein product is CASTLSWGVDQPQHF.

The chain combines TRBV7-6 with TRBJ2-7; the D gene is possibly TRBD1 (5 bases). Germline lookup yields CDR1 SGHVS and CDR2 FNYEAQ. V was trimmed by 5 bases and J by 3 bases, leaving 14 bases between them. The CDR3 totals 14 residues. The CDR3 is CASSTGTSRYEQYF. The CDR3 DNA reads TGTGCCAGCAGCACAGGAACAAGCCGCTACGAGCAGTACTTC.

This clonotype was found many times. J is TRBJ1-1 and V is TRBV29-1; D is perhaps TRBD1 (6 bases). CDR3 length: 14 amino acids. From germline, CDR1 is SQVTM and CDR2 ANQGSEA. With 6 bases removed from V and 0 bases from J, the gap between germline ends came to 14 bases. The CDR3 region has the DNA TGCAGCGTGACGACAGGAGCAATGAACACTGAAGCTTTCTTT. It yields the protein CSVTTGAMNTEAFF.

This clonotype was counted ten times or more. The chain has TRBV14 and TRBJ2-2, with D perhaps matching TRBD1 or TRBD2 (5 bases each). Germline loops: CDR1 SGHDN, CDR2 FVKESK. Trimming stripped 5 bases from V and 3 bases from J, with 13 bases between. The CDR3 spans 15 residues. The CDR3 loop reads CASSFRDVYTGELFF. Here the CDR3 DNA reads TGTGCCAGCAGCTTCCGGGACGTATACACCGGGGAGCTGTTTTTT.

This clonotype was seen at least ten times. V gene TRBV6-6 combines with J gene TRBJ2-5, with 15 bases fitting TRBD2. Trimming removed 8 bases from V and 2 bases from J; junction bases left unmatched: 9. CDR1 MNHNY and CDR2 SVGAGI come from the germline V gene (reference sequence). The CDR3 contains 17 residues. The CDR3 reads CASRPGLAGGIQETQYF. CDR3 DNA sequence: TGTGCCAGCCGCCCGGGACTAGCGGGGGGAATACAAGAGACCCAGTACTTC.

About this clonotype itself: Just one base apart from a much larger clone, this may be a read error. The chain combines TRBV7-9 with TRBJ1-1, with 9 bases aligning to TRBD1. Looked up from germline, CDR1 is SEHNR and CDR2 is FQNEAQ (reference sequence). The length of the CDR3 is 14 residues. J gave up 10 bases and V 5 bases, and 11 bases lay outside the gene matches. CDR3 nucleotide sequence: TGTGCCAGCAGCATAACAGGGGGCGCTTCTGCAGCTTTCTTT. It codes for CASSITGGASAAFF.

About this clonotype: This may stem from a read error, because a much larger clone lies one nucleotide away. The CDR3 coding sequence is TGTGCCAGCAGCCGAGGGACAGGGCCCTTGAACATTGAAGCTTTCTTT. This translates into CASSRGTGPLNIEAFF. The chain combines TRBV5-3 with TRBJ1-1; 9 nucleotides match TRBD1. TRBV5-3 is noted as an ORF with a role that remains uncertain. The CDR3 contains 16 residues.